These 22 T cell receptor beta chains came from one sample sequenced in a study of cytomegalovirus exposure and HLA in healthy donors. Researchers ran the PCR with 60 Vbeta and 13 Jbeta primers. Produced via immunoSEQ multiplex PCR; TCRdb's table is partial and in-frame only. The sample lists 100,000 or so clones; about 70% were seen once. Sequenced sample: PBMCs. The receptors originated from a human donor in good health.

The chain employs TRBV19 and TRBJ2-1; 7 bases agree with TRBD1. CDR3 size: 16 residues. Unmatched junction bases numbered 8, after V lost 6 bases and J lost 0 bases. In germline, CDR1 is LNHDA, CDR2 SQIVND (reference sequence). The CDR3 DNA reads TGTGCCAGTAGCCTCGGGACAGCTGTCTCCTACAATGAGCAGTTCTTC. This gives the protein CASSLGTAVSYNEQFF.

This chain connects TRBV5-6 to TRBJ2-3; TRBD2 agrees at 7 bases. J lost 5 bases, V lost 4 bases, and 10 bases had no gene match. Looked up from germline, CDR1 is SGHDT and CDR2 is YYEEEE. This CDR3 has 15 amino acids. CDR3 nucleotide sequence: TGTGCCAGCAGCCCTGGACTAGGCGGAGTAGATACGCAGTATTTT. Amino acids: CASSPGLGGVDTQYF.

This clone has a handful of counts. The rearrangement links TRBV5-1 to TRBJ2-3; D ambiguous. V lost 4 bases, J lost 1 base, and 10 bases lay in between. The CDR3 covers 14 residues. Germline V lookup: CDR1 SGHRS, CDR2 YFSETQ. The DNA of the CDR3 is TGCGCCAGCAGCCTCGCTTCGGGCACAGATACGCAGTATTTT. This encodes CASSLASGTDTQYF.

This clone showed up just once. The chain has TRBV28 and TRBJ1-2; D is possibly TRBD1 (5 bases). V was shortened by 2 bases and J by 7 bases, with 8 bases between the two germline ends. This CDR3 has 12 residues. Germline assignment: CDR1 MDHEN and CDR2 SYDVKM. CDR3 DNA sequence: TGTGCCAGCAGTTTAGGGGCCTTTGGCTACACCTTC. This encodes CASSLGAFGYTF.

J is TRBJ2-3 and V is TRBV4-1; D is ambiguous. V dropped 4 bases and J dropped 3 bases, with 8 bases sitting between them. The CDR3 runs to 13 residues. In germline, CDR1 is MGHRA, CDR2 YSYEKL. The CDR3 DNA reads TGCGCCAGCAGCCTGGTCGGGACAGATACGCAGTATTTT. This codes for CASSLVGTDTQYF.

This rearrangement joins TRBV6-6 to TRBJ2-5; 7 bases agree with TRBD2. The CDR3 extends over 15 amino acids. Germline CDR1 MNHNY, CDR2 SVGAGI (reference sequence). With 6 bases clipped from V and 0 bases from J, the junction kept 7 bases outside the gene matches. The CDR3 DNA reads as TGTGCCAGCAGCGTTGAACTAGCGAACCAAGAGACCCAGTACTTC. It is translated as CASSVELANQETQYF.

The chain uses TRBV30 and TRBJ1-2; D unclear. The CDR3 is 12 residues long. With 3 bases removed from V and 4 bases from J, the gap between germline ends came to 9 bases. In germline, CDR1 is GTSNPN, CDR2 SVGIG (reference sequence). CDR3 region: CAWRLGPYGYTF. The DNA of the CDR3 is TGTGCCTGGAGACTTGGGCCCTATGGCTACACCTTC. Using reference TRBV30 and TRBJ1-2 for the parts outside the CDR3, the full variable domain is SQTIHQWPATLVQPVGSPLSLECTVEGTSNPNLYWYRQAAGRGLQLLFYSVGIGQISSEVPQNLSASRPQDRQFILSSKKLLLSDSGFYLCAWRLGPYGYTFGSGTRLTVV.

Only a few counts were recorded for this clone. The chain has TRBV6-1 and TRBJ1-5; possible D gene TRBD1, 5 bases. Germline loops: CDR1 MNHNS, CDR2 SASEGT. With 7 bases removed from V and 3 bases from J, the gap between germline ends came to 16 bases. The CDR3 covers 15 residues. Written as DNA, the CDR3 is TGTGCCAGCAACAGATCGGGGGGGATCAATCAGCCCCAGCATTTT. This gives the protein CASNRSGGINQPQHF.

This clone came up once. V is TRBV9 and J is TRBJ2-1, with D maybe TRBD2 (5 bases). The CDR3 length is 14 residues. Trimming took off 3 bases at V and 3 bases at J, with 10 bases between the two ends. Per the germline V gene, CDR1 is SGDLS and CDR2 is YYNGEE. CDR3 residues: CASSARGFYNEQFF. CDR3 in DNA: TGTGCCAGCAGCGCCCGGGGTTTCTACAATGAGCAGTTCTTC.

The chain couples TRBV28 to TRBJ2-1; the match to TRBD2 covers 9 bases. Germline CDR1 MDHEN, CDR2 SYDVKM. The CDR3 covers 14 residues. Losses at the gene ends were 5 bases for V and 4 bases for J; bases not matched to a gene: 3. This chain's CDR3 is CASSLLAGYNEQFF. CDR3 nucleotides: TGTGCCAGCAGTCTACTAGCGGGTTACAATGAGCAGTTCTTC.

The J gene is TRBJ2-1, the V gene TRBV7-2; 8 bases fit TRBD2. The CDR3 sequence is 14 residues long. The trim removed 7 bases at V and 1 base at J, leaving 3 bases unmatched. In germline, CDR1 is SGHTA, CDR2 FQGNSA. The CDR3 coding sequence is TGTGCCAGCACCCGGGGGGGTTCCTACAATGAGCAGTTCTTC. Its protein is CASTRGGSYNEQFF.

This sequence joins TRBV2 and TRBJ1-5; tentatively, D is TRBD1 (6 bases). V dropped 4 bases and J dropped 0 bases, with 10 bases sitting between them. Germline V gene data show CDR1 as SNHLY and CDR2 as FYNNEI. CDR3 length: 15 amino acids. The CDR3 is CASSGSGDSNQPQHF. The CDR3 DNA is TGTGCCAGCAGTGGATCAGGGGATAGCAATCAGCCCCAGCATTTT. Based on the CDR3 plus reference TRBV2 and TRBJ1-5, the full variable domain is EPEVTQTPSHQVTQMGQEVILRCVPISNHLYFYWYRQILGQKVEFLVSFYNNEISEKSEIFDDQFSVERPDGSNFTLKIRSTKLEDSAMYFCASSGSGDSNQPQHFGDGTRLSIL.

Note on this clone: This specimen includes other DNA sequences encoding the same CDR3. The chain uses TRBV15 and TRBJ1-1, with 7 bases lining up with TRBD1. CDR3 size: 13 residues. The germline gives CDR1 LNHNV, CDR2 YYDKDF (reference sequence). V trimming: 0 bases; J trimming: 6 bases; junction bases outside the gene matches: 1. For the CDR3, the DNA is TGTGCCACCAGCAGAGATGGGACAGCTGAAGCTTTCTTT. The encoded protein is CATSRDGTAEAFF.

This clone was detected only once. The chain uses TRBV27 and TRBJ2-3; TRBD1 aligns across 10 bases. J was trimmed by 2 bases and V by 8 bases; bases with no gene match: 10. The V gene's germline CDR1 is MNHEY and CDR2 SMNVEV (reference sequence). CDR3 length: 16 amino acids. The CDR3 DNA follows: TGTGCCAGCCGAAGGAGGGGACAGGGGATCACAGATACGCAGTATTTT. Protein sequence: CASRRRGQGITDTQYF.

V gene TRBV6-5 combines with J gene TRBJ1-5; no clear D gene. Germline V gene sequence: CDR1 MNHEY, CDR2 SVGAGI. The CDR3 contains 13 residues. The V gene lost 6 bases and the J gene lost 5 bases, with 11 bases spanning the gap. The CDR3 DNA reads TGTGCCAGCAGCCCCAACTCGCATCAGCCCCAGCATTTT. This codes for CASSPNSHQPQHF.

In DNA, the CDR3 is TGTGCCACCCCCGGACAGACCTCCTACAATGAGCAGTTCTTC. It translates to CATPGQTSYNEQFF. The chain links TRBV5-8 to TRBJ2-1; D is perhaps TRBD1 (6 bases). Per the germline V gene, CDR1 is SGHTS and CDR2 is YDEGEE. The CDR3 sequence is 14 residues long. Deletions cut 9 bases from V and 0 bases from J, with 13 bases between.

The chain uses TRBV7-2 and TRBJ1-1; the match to TRBD1 covers 7 bases. This CDR3 spans 15 amino acids. Trimming cost V 3 bases and J 3 bases; bases outside gene matches: 7. Looked up from germline, CDR1 is SGHTA and CDR2 is FQGNSA. The CDR3 here is CASSFSRGTDTEAFF. DNA of the CDR3: TGTGCCAGCAGCTTTTCCAGGGGGACGGACACTGAAGCTTTCTTT.

This chain connects TRBV28 to TRBJ1-5; D remains ambiguous. Trimming cost V 7 bases and J 2 bases, with 3 bases left between them. This CDR3 is 11 amino acids long. CDR1 and CDR2 (germline): MDHEN, SYDVKM. This chain's CDR3 is CASTGNQPQHF. CDR3 in DNA: TGTGCCAGCACCGGCAATCAGCCCCAGCATTTT.

The chain joins TRBV28 to TRBJ2-5, with unresolved D. The CDR3 consists of 11 residues. V lost 3 bases and J lost 7, with 6 bases in between. Germline lookup yields CDR1 MDHEN and CDR2 SYDVKM. CDR3 DNA: TGTGCCAGCAGTTTTAGTGCGACCCAGTACTTC. Protein product: CASSFSATQYF. Looking up the rest from reference TRBV28 and TRBJ2-5 gives the full variable domain: DVKVTQSSRYLVKRTGEKVFLECVQDMDHENMFWYRQDPGLGLRLIYFSYDVKMKEKGDIPEGYSVSREKKERFSLILESASTNQTSMYLCASSFSATQYFGPGTRLLVL.

The chain combines TRBV13 with TRBJ1-2; D unclear. The CDR3 length is 15 residues. Per germline, CDR1 PRHDT and CDR2 FYEKMQ (reference sequence). V gave up 1 base and J gave up 10 bases, with 19 bases separating them. The CDR3 spells CASSLDRQPGFDYTF. The CDR3 DNA is TGTGCCAGCAGCTTAGATCGGCAGCCCGGGTTTGACTACACCTTC. Full variable domain (missing parts from reference TRBV13 and TRBJ1-2): AAGVIQSPRHLIKEKRETATLKCYPIPRHDTVYWYQQGPGQDPQFLISFYEKMQSDKGSIPDRFSAQQFSDYHSELNMSSLELGDSALYFCASSLDRQPGFDYTFGSGTRLTVV.

The chain links TRBV27 to TRBJ2-1; a weak D match, TRBD2 (6 bases). The ends were cut back, 5 bases at V and 5 bases at J, with 16 bases in the middle. Germline V lookup: CDR1 MNHEY, CDR2 SMNVEV (reference sequence). This CDR3 has 15 residues. CDR3 sequence (DNA): TGTGCCAGCAGTACCCGCCGGGCGGGGAACAATGAGCAGTTCTTC. Encoded protein: CASSTRRAGNNEQFF.

The chain recombines TRBV30 with TRBJ1-6; D ambiguous. Deletions cut 5 bases from V and 7 bases from J, with 9 bases between. CDR3 length: 12 amino acids. From germline, CDR1 is GTSNPN and CDR2 SVGIG (reference sequence). DNA of the CDR3: TGTGCCTGGTTACGGGTGAATTCACCCCTCCACTTT. Protein: CAWLRVNSPLHF.